This T cell receptor (beta chain) came from a study of control samples from healthy donors and cancer patients (dated by TCRdb to the early 2020s). V is trimmed back by 0 bases and J by 1 base, and the junction contains 9 bases that no gene match accounts for. The germline V gene gives CDR1 as SGHRS and CDR2 as YFSETQ. There are 17 amino acids in the CDR3, from cysteine to phenylalanine inclusive. Only the CDR3 region is kept as DNA, spanning 51 bases read in frame from base 1. In this sample, this clone turned up once. Its antigen is still unknown. Per-base qualities were not stored, and no clone one base away is much larger. Library method: the immunoSEQ multiplex PCR assay. The immuneACCESS repertoire file appears here via TCRdb, limited to in-frame rearrangements. These files lack a portion of the clones; in checked studies, under half of the deficit traces to unresolved V genes, and the cause of the others is not known. For this sample the table gives about 140,000 clones, of which about 89% were detected only once. Under 9% of the sample is held by the ten biggest clonotypes.

The receptor chain draws on TRBV5-1 and TRBJ1-1, and 7 bases in between align with TRBD1. The clonotype was recovered from a man younger than 35 in good health. The sequenced sample consisted of blood. Here is the DNA: TGCGCCAGCAGCTTGGCCGGGACAGCCCCCGGGAACACTGAAGCTTTCTTT. It translates as CASSLAGTAPGNTEAFF.